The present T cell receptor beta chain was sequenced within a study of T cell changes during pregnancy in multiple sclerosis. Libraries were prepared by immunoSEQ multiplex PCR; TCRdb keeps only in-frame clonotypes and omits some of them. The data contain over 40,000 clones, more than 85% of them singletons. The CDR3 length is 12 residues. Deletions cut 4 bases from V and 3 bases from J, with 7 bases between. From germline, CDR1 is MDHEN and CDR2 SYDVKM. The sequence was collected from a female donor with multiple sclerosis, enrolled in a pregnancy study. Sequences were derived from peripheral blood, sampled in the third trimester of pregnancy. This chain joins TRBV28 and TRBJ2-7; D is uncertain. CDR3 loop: CASSSFSYEQYF. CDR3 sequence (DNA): TGTGCCAGCAGTTCCTTCAGCTACGAGCAGTACTTC. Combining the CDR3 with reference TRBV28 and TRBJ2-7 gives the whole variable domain DVKVTQSSRYLVKRTGEKVFLECVQDMDHENMFWYRQDPGLGLRLIYFSYDVKMKEKGDIPEGYSVSREKKERFSLILESASTNQTSMYLCASSSFSYEQYFGPGTRLTVT.